This paragraph reports one TCR beta chain. Its antigen is currently unknown. Amplified TCR beta CDR3 regions derived from RNA transcripts. The TCR CDR3 was amplified in a first-round RT-PCR using the HTBI primer set. TCRdb passed the multiplex PCR reads through MiXCR, listing each CDR3 protein once. Of 480,000 or so distinct CDR3 sequences in the sample, 40% to 50% were seen once. These data originate in a study of T cells in Graves' hyperthyroidism and ophthalmopathy. Study-wide results and limits: The majority of expanded thyroid clonotypes above 0.001 also appeared in blood.

Germline trimming cut 1 base from V and 1 base from J; bases unmatched to any gene: 5. Germline V CDR1 and CDR2: DFQATT, SNEGSKA (reference sequence). The CDR3 runs 15 residues. Each diagnosis drew on symptoms, thyroxine, TRAb, thyroid ultrasound and orbital computed tomography findings. The specimen sequenced was peripheral blood or thyroid tissue (not recorded which). The rearrangement links TRBV20-1 to TRBJ2-3; TRBD1 matches at 7 bases. The TCR was taken from an adult woman with Graves' disease, either hyperthyroidism or ophthalmopathy (not recorded which). CDR3 amino acids: CSARVGGQGTDTQYF. The CDR3 coding sequence is TGCAGTGCTAGAGTCGGTGGACAGGGCACAGATACGCAGTATTTT.